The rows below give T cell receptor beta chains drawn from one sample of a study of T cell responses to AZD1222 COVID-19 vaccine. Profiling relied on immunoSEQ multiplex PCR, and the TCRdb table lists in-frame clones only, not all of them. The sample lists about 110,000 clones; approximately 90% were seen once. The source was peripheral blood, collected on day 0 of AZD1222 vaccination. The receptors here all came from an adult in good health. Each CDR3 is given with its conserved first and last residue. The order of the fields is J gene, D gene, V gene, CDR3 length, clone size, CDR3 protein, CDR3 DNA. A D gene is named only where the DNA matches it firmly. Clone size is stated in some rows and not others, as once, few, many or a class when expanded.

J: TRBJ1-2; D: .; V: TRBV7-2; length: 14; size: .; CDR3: CASSFNRDDYGYTF; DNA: TGTGCCAGCAGCTTTAACAGGGACGACTATGGCTACACCTTC
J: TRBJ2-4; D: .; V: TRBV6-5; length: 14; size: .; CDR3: CASSSVSPGNIQYF; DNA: TGTGCCAGCAGTTCCGTCTCCCCCGGAAACATTCAGTACTTC
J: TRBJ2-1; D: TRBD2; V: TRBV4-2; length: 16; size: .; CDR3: CASSQESGRAYNEQFF; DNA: TGTGCCAGCAGCCAGGAAAGCGGGAGGGCCTACAATGAGCAGTTCTTC
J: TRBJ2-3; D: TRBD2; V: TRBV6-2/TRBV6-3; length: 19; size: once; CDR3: CASSPRTSGGALSTDTQYF; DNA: TGTGCCAGCAGCCCCCGGACTAGCGGGGGGGCCCTAAGCACAGATACGCAGTATTTT
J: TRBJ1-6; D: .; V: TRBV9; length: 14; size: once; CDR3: CASSARERNSPLHF; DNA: TGTGCCAGCAGCGCCCGGGAGAGAAATTCACCCCTCCACTTT
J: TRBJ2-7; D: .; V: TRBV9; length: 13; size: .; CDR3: CASSRGGPYEQYF; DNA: TGTGCCAGCTCTAGGGGCGGCCCCTACGAGCAGTACTTC
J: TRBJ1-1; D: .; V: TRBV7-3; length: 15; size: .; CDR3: CASSLNGGLNTEAFF; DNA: TGTGCCAGCAGCTTAAATGGAGGGCTGAACACTGAAGCTTTCTTT
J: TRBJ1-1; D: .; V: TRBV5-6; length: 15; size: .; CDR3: CASSLRIGWNTEAFF; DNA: TGTGCCAGCAGCTTGCGGATCGGGTGGAACACTGAAGCTTTCTTT
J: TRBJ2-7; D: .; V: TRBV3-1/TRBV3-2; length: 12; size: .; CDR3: CASSQLSYEQYF; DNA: TGTGCCAGCAGCCAACTGTCCTACGAGCAGTACTTC
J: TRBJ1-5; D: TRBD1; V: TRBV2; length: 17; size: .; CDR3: CASSVSGTGGSGQPQHF; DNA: TGTGCCAGCAGTGTTTCAGGGACAGGGGGTTCGGGGCAGCCCCAGCATTTT
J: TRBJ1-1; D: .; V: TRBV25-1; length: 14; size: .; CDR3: CASSYFGVGTEAFF; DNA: TGTGCCAGCAGCTACTTTGGGGTTGGCACTGAAGCTTTCTTT
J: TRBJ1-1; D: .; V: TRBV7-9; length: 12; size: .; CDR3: CASSPMTGEAFF; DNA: TGTGCCAGCAGCCCGATGACAGGAGAAGCTTTCTTT
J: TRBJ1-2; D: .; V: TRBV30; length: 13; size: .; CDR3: CALRGRGNYGYTF; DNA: TGTGCCTTACGGGGGAGGGGTAACTATGGCTACACCTTC
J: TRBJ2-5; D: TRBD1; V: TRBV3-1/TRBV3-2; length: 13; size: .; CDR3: CASSLRGPETQYF; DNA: TGTGCCAGCAGCCTGAGGGGGCCAGAGACCCAGTACTTC
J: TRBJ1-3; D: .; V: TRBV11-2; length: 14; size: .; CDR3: CASSPLRVGNTIYF; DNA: TGTGCCAGCAGCCCTCTCAGGGTTGGAAACACCATATATTTT
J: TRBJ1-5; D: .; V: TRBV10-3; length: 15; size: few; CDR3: CAISESTIRDQPQHF; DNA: TGTGCCATCAGTGAGTCGACGATCCGGGATCAGCCCCAGCATTTT
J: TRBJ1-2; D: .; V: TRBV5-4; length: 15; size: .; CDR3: CASSLGTDSHYGYTF; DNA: TGTGCCAGCAGCTTGGGCACTGACAGTCACTATGGCTACACCTTC
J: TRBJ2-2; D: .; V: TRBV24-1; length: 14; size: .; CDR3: CATSKGQGGGELFF; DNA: TGTGCCACCAGTAAAGGGCAGGGCGGCGGGGAGCTGTTTTTT
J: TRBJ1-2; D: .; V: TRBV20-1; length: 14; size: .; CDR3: CSASLESHNYGYTF; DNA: TGCAGTGCTAGTCTGGAAAGTCACAACTATGGCTACACCTTC
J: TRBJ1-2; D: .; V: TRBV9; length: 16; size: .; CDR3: CASSHPRLSERYGYTF; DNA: TGTGCCAGCAGCCATCCAAGGTTATCAGAACGCTATGGCTACACCTTC
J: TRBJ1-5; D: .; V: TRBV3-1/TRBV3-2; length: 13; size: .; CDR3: CASSQDRNQPQHF; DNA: TGTGCCAGCAGCCAAGATCGAAATCAGCCCCAGCATTTT
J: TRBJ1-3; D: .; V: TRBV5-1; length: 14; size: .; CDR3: CASWDSSSGNTIYF; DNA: TGCGCCAGCTGGGACTCGAGCTCTGGAAACACCATATATTTT
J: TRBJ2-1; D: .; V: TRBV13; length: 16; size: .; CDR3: CASSPSWPPSAGEQFF; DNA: TGTGCCAGCAGCCCCTCTTGGCCCCCCTCGGCTGGTGAGCAGTTCTTC
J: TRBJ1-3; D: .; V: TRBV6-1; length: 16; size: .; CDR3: CASSDPTGSSGNTIYF; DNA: TGTGCCAGCAGTGATCCAACAGGGAGTTCAGGAAACACCATATATTTT
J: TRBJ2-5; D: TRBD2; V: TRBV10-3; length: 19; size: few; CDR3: CAISESSGTSGFRQETQYF; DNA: TGTGCCATCAGTGAGTCGAGTGGGACTAGCGGATTTCGCCAAGAGACCCAGTACTTC
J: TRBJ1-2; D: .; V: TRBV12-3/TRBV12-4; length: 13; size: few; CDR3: CASSPSGNYGYTF; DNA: TGTGCCAGCAGTCCGAGCGGTAACTATGGCTACACCTTC
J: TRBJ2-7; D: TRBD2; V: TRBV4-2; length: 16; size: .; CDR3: CASSYGTSGGSYEQYF; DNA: TGTGCCAGCAGCTACGGGACTAGCGGGGGTTCCTACGAGCAGTACTTC
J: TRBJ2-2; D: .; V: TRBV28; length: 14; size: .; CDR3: CASRIRGYTGELFF; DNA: TGTGCCAGCAGGATACGGGGTTACACCGGGGAGCTGTTTTTT
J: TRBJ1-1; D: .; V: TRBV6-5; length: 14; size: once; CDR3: CASSYLIENTEAFF; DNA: TGTGCCAGCAGTTACCTCATAGAGAACACTGAAGCTTTCTTT
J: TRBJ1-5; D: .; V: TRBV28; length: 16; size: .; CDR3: CASSLPVQGGRQPQHF; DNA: TGTGCCAGCAGTTTACCGGTCCAGGGAGGCCGTCAGCCCCAGCATTTT
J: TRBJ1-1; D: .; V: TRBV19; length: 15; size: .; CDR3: CASIPPRHLNTEAFF; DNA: TGTGCCAGTATACCGCCGCGACACTTGAACACTGAAGCTTTCTTT
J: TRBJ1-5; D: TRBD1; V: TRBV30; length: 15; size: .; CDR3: CAWSKQGYSNQPQHF; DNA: TGTGCCTGGAGTAAACAGGGGTATAGCAATCAGCCCCAGCATTTT
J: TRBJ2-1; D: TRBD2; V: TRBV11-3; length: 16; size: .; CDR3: CASSPGGGRAMNEQFF; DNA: TGTGCCAGCAGCCCCGGCGGCGGGAGGGCCATGAATGAGCAGTTCTTC
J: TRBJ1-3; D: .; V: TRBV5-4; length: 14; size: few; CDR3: CASSAQGSGNTIYF; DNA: TGTGCCAGCAGCGCACAGGGTTCTGGAAACACCATATATTTT
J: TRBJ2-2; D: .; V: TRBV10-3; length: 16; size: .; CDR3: CAISRPTGALDGELFF; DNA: TGTGCCATCAGCCGCCCCACGGGGGCGCTAGACGGGGAGCTGTTTTTT
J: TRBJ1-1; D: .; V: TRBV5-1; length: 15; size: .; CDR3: CASSLQGHQTTEAFF; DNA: TGCGCCAGCAGCTTGCAGGGACATCAGACCACTGAAGCTTTCTTT